This TCR beta chain was profiled in a study of cytomegalovirus exposure and HLA in healthy donors (dated by TCRdb to 2015 to 2018). With regard to the full study: An earlier analysis of some 620 of the donors reported under 300 Gb of sequence data and 100 million to 120 million unique TCR beta sequences obtained from around 180 million T cells. Roughly 300 gigabases of sequencing data and around 88 million unique TCR sequences made up an early release that covered roughly 670 HLA-typed donors. The genetic ancestry cluster associated with self-reported Caucasian donors included 70% to 85% of the roughly 360 genotyped donors. The study aimed to test whether cataloging public T cell receptors could reveal signatures of past pathogen exposure. The T cell repertoires of around 670 subjects were profiled by immunosequencing and related to cytomegalovirus serostatus. Besides the first cohort of hundreds of subjects, a separate validation cohort made up of roughly 130 different subjects was used. The study combined high-throughput TCR immunosequencing, statistical association of individual TCRs with disease status, and machine learning to predict cytomegalovirus infection status. A later analysis re-analyzed previously published TCR beta repertoires from roughly 630 donors and added high-resolution HLA genotyping to study TCR occurrence patterns. The later analysis used no new phenotypic data to find candidate immune exposures, relying instead on TCR beta sequences and their occurrence across donors. An earlier analysis of approximately 500 of the donors applied high-throughput TCR beta sequencing to assess whether each TCR beta V gene segment acted as functional or pseudogenic. Donor age, sex, ethnicity and CMV serostatus were compiled alongside the repertoire data. In a later genetic analysis, genome-wide SNP genotypes for about three fifths of the 666 donors were used, and that subset was treated as a discovery cohort. All discovery cohort repertoires had been generated on a single sequencing platform. HLA typing included class I and class II loci at four-digit resolution. The number of donors typed differed by locus, with 629-630 for A, B, C, DRB1 and DQB1, approximately 500 for DQA1, approximately 570 for DPA1, and approximately 470 for DPB1. Roughly 5 DR-DQ haplotypes were treated as single units for association and clustering because of strong linkage in the cohort. On average, 235,054 unique TCR beta nucleotide sequences were sequenced per donor among about 400 genotyped donors of the cohort, with about 17% of those sequences being non-productive. General conclusions and limits of the study: A later genetic analysis associated a missense DCLRE1C variant with V-gene and J-gene trimming of TCR beta chains, and an independent cohort replicated the association. Most CMV-associated TCR beta chains appeared to be HLA-restricted in a later analysis, and the HLA associations seemed to be driven largely by CMV exposure. In the study, around 150 TCR beta chains were listed as associated with cytomegalovirus. Only TCR beta chains were sequenced in this cohort, and the absence of alpha or paired-chain data limited detectable features. According to a later analysis, parvovirus B19, influenza, CMV and Epstein-Barr virus appeared linked to several top co-occurrence clusters. In a later analysis, HLA-associated TCR beta chains were found to be more clonally expanded and to have lower generation probabilities than equally common non-associated chains. Most TCR sequences were seen in very few donors, while some public TCRs were found in many individuals. The sequencing pipeline was judged likely to have produced a cluster of highly shared sequence variants as a technical artifact. A further reported finding was that TCR beta sequences accurately predicted the HLA-A and HLA-B alleles for most subjects in the first cohort. HLA typing was unavailable for some donors at each locus, so association tests used only the typed subset. When HLA alleles, especially DR and DQ, strongly co-occurred, TCR associations were difficult to assign to individual alleles. Because counts were too low, 15 to 20 rarely observed V segments, including chromosome 9 orphons, were excluded from the earlier analysis of 500 to 700 of the donors. In vitro tests confirmed that a few of the cytomegalovirus-associated TCR beta chains recognize cytomegalovirus antigens. Immune exposure information for the cohort was limited to CMV serostatus. Compared with the approximately 670-donor mean, donors in an Asian-associated ancestry cluster had fewer N-insertions in productive TCRs, according to a later genetic analysis. In both the original and validation cohorts, the classifier was reported to diagnose cytomegalovirus status with high specificity and sensitivity. The authors suggested that the approach could potentially be extended to other disease states and immunological phenotypes. Broadly in line with IMGT annotations, most TCR beta V segments showed up in productive rearrangements about 87% or about 30% of the time in an earlier analysis of 450 to 750 of the donors. Presence/absence analyses assumed roughly uniform sequencing depth across donors, an assumption that may not hold. Linkage disequilibrium might explain the correlated functional status among segregating V segments, but an unknown experimental factor could not be ruled out. In a later analysis, the rate of TCR association differed among HLA loci, with DRB1 alleles having the most associated TCRs and HLA-C alleles having the fewest. A later analysis associated 16,951 TCR beta sequences with specific HLA alleles at a false discovery rate of 0.05.

Worth noting for this clone: Its antigen remains undetermined.

Libraries were prepared through the immunoSEQ multiplex PCR assay. For the multiplex PCR, a mixture combining 60 forward primers for TCR Vbeta segments and 13 reverse primers for TCR Jbeta segments was used. The CDR3 region of rearranged TCR beta genes was amplified from genomic DNA by a multiplex PCR assay. Amplified TCR beta libraries were sequenced as 87-base-pair reads on the Illumina HiSeq System. Turning to the authors' computational methods: Across the roughly 670 repertoires, a later analysis counted some 81 million unique TCR beta chains, roughly 11 million of which were shared by at least two donors. To remove PCR and sequencing errors, raw reads were error-corrected and collapsed into unique sequences using a nearest-neighbor algorithm that merged closely related sequences. V, D and J gene segments were assigned by aligning CDR3 sequences to IMGT reference sequences. For a sequence to be retained, at least a six-nucleotide match to both a V gene segment and a J gene segment was required. A rearrangement counted as productive if the CDR3 had no stop codons and remained in frame with V and J, and every other rearrangement counted as non-productive. CDR3 was defined according to IMGT convention as the region running from the second conserved V-encoded cysteine to the conserved J-encoded phenylalanine. The earlier analysis of roughly 590 of the donors excluded any sequence lacking an unambiguous match to a single V gene segment. In an earlier analysis of around 600 of the donors, V segments were called functional above 56.7% productive rearrangements and were called segregating when the between-donor standard deviation exceeded 5%. A statistical classification framework was built for diagnosing cytomegalovirus status from the catalog of TCR beta chain sequences. In a later analysis, TCR nucleotide sequences were compared against IMGT/GENE-DB human TR gene sequences so that V and J genes could be assigned. The TCRdist pipeline was used in a later analysis to assign CDR3 sequences and most-parsimonious VDJ recombination scenarios. A later analysis defined each TCR beta chain by its CDR3 amino acid sequence plus V-gene family, and excluded reads lacking a unique V-gene family. A later analysis removed several hundred highly shared, low-generation-probability nucleotide sequences to deal with suspected cross-contamination and a sequencing artifact. For each public chain, a later analysis derived a clonal expansion index from normalized ranks of inferred template counts within each repertoire. Generation probabilities in a later analysis came from a VDJ recombination model fitted to out-of-frame rearrangements, and those results were checked against IGoR. A later analysis scored TCR-TCR, TCR-HLA and TCR-CMV co-occurrence with hypergeometric tests, applying a repertoire-size bias correction to TCR pairs. To estimate false discovery rates, a later analysis permuted the HLA or CMV assignments 20 times. A later analysis grouped co-occurring TCRs with DBSCAN, adding TCRdist sequence similarity when clustering within HLA-allele-positive subsets. Co-occurrence clustering excluded repertoires with fewer than 30,000 or more than 120,000 public chains, plus five with anomalous nucleotide sharing. Entries here come from immuneACCESS through TCRdb and include only in-frame sequences with V and J called. Some clones fail to appear in such tables; in the studies checked, an unresolved V gene covers under half of the shortfall, and the cause of the remainder is unknown. The D gene and trimming were derived from the DNA, and the V and J assignments and clone size from that table. The sample's clone listing holds fewer than 150,000 clones. Of the sample, 2% falls within the top ten clones.

The cohort was made up of hundreds of healthy bone marrow donors. Cohort members were all nominally healthy when sampled, although unrecorded immune exposures were likely present. The donor tested CMV seronegative and was one of the 352 seronegative cohort members. A peripheral blood sample was collected from each donor, and TCR beta sequencing was performed on peripheral blood mononuclear cells. The Qiagen DNeasy Blood Extraction Kit was used to extract genomic DNA from the blood cell samples. The sequence came from a woman aged 60-75 years in good health and CMV-seronegative. The sample was PBMCs.

The sequence in DNA is TGCGCCAGCAGCTTGAATAGCGGGGGGCGATGGGAGACCCAGTACTTC. Translated, it gives CASSLNSGGRWETQYF. The rearrangement combines TRBV5-1 with TRBJ2-5; TRBD2 lines up with 10 middle nucleotides. From its cysteine to its phenylalanine, the CDR3 spans 16 amino acids. The DNA shown is the 48-base CDR3, in frame from base 1. For this chain, trimming is 1 base at the V end and 5 bases at the J end, and the number of junction bases without a gene match is 8. CDR1 and CDR2, per the germline V gene, are SGHRS and YFSETQ.